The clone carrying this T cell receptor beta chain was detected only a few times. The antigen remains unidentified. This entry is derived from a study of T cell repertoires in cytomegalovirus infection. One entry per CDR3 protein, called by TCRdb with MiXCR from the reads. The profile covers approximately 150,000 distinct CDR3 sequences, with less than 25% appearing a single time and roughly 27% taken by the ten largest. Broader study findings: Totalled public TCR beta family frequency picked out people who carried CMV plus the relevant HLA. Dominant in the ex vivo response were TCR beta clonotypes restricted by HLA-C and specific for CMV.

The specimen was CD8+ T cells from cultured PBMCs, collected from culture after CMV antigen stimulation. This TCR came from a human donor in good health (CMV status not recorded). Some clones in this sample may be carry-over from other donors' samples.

CDR3 sequence reads: CASSHPGTVNQETQYF. The CDR3 bases are TGTGCCAGCAGCCACCCCGGGACAGTAAACCAAGAGACCCAGTACTTC. This chain connects TRBV7-9 to TRBJ2-5, with 7 bases lining up with TRBD1. After removal of 5 bases from V and 0 bases from J, the junction contained 9 bases not matched to a gene. Germline V gene sequence: CDR1 SEHNR, CDR2 FQNEAQ (reference sequence). The CDR3 has 16 amino acids.